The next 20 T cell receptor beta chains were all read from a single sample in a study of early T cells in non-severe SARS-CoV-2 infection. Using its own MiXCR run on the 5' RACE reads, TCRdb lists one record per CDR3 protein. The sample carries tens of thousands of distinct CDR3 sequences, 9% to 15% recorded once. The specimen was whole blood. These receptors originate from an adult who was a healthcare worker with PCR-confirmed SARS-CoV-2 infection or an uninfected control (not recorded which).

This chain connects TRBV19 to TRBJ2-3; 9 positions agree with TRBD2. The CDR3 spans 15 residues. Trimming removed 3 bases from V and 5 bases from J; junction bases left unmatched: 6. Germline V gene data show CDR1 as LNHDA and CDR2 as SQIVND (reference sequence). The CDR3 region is CASSIPGAGGDTQYF. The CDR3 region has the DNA TGTGCCAGTAGTATCCCGGGAGCGGGGGGAGATACGCAGTATTTT.

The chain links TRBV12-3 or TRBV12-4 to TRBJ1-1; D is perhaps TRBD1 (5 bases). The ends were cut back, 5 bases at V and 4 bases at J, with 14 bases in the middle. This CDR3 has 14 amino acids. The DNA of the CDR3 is TGTGCCAGCAGTCCGACGGGGGGTGGCACTGAAGCTTTCTTT. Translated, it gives CASSPTGGGTEAFF.

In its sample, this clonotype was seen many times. For the CDR3, the DNA is TGTGCCAGCAGCCGACAGCCGAACACTGAAGCTTTCTTT. Translated: CASSRQPNTEAFF. This chain uses TRBV6-4 with TRBJ1-1; a possible D gene is TRBD1 (5 bases). V lost 6 bases, J lost 1 base, and 9 bases lay in between. CDR1 and CDR2 (germline): MRHNA, SNTAGT. This CDR3 is 13 amino acids long.

The CDR3 region has the DNA TGTGCCAGCAGCCCCGGGGGGGGTACGTTCCGGGAGCAGTTCTTC. Protein product: CASSPGGGTFREQFF. The rearrangement uses TRBV7-9 and TRBJ2-1; 8 bases align to TRBD2. After removal of 5 bases from V and 10 bases from J, the junction contained 13 bases not matched to a gene. This CDR3 comprises 15 residues. Germline values: CDR1 SEHNR, CDR2 FQNEAQ (reference sequence).

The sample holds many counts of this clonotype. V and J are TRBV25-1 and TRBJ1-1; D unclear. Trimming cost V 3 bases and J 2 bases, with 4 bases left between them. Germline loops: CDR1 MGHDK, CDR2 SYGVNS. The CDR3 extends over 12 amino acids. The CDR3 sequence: CASSEYNTEAFF. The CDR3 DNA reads TGTGCCAGCAGTGAGTATAACACTGAAGCTTTCTTT.

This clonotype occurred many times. CDR3 in DNA: TGCGCCAGCAGCCAAGAGATCTGGAAGAGCTCCTACGAGCAGTACTTC. Translation: CASSQEIWKSSYEQYF. This rearrangement joins TRBV4-3 to TRBJ2-7; no firm D call. V was shortened by 0 bases and J by 0 bases, with 12 bases between the two germline ends. The germline gives CDR1 LGHNA, CDR2 YSLEER. This CDR3 spans 16 amino acids.

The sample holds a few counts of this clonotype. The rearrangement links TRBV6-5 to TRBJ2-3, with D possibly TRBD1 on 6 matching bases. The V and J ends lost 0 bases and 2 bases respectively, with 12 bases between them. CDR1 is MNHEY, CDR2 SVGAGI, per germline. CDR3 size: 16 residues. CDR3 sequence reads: CASSYSIRQDTDTQYF. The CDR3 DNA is TGTGCCAGCAGTTACTCGATCCGACAGGACACAGATACGCAGTATTTT.

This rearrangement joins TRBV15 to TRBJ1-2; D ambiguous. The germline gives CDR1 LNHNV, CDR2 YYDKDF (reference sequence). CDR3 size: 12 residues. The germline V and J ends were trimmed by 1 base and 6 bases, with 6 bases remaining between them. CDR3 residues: CATSRARDGYTF. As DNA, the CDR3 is TGTGCCACCAGCAGAGCGAGGGATGGCTACACCTTC. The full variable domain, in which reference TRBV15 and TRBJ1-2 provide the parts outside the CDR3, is DAMVIQNPRYQVTQFGKPVTLSCSQTLNHNVMYWYQQKSSQAPKLLFHYYDKDFNNEADTPDNFQSRRPNTSFCFLDIRSPGLGDTAMYLCATSRARDGYTFGSGTRLTVV.

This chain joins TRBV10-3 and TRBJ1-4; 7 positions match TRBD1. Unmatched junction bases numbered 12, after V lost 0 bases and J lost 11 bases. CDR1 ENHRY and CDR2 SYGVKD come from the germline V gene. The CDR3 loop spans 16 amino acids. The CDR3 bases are TGTGCCATCAGTGAGTCGGAACGACAGGGCTTCAGGAAACTGTTTTTT. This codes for CAISESERQGFRKLFF.

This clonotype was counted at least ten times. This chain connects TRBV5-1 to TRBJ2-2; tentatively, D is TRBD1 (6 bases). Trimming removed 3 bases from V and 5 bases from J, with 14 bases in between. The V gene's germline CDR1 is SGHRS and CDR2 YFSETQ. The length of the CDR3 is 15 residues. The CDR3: CASSSGTRFTGELFF. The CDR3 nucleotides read TGCGCCAGCAGCTCCGGGACAAGATTTACCGGGGAGCTGTTTTTT.

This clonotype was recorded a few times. CDR3 nucleotide sequence: TGTGCCAGCAGTGAAGGGGCGGGGGCACTCCAAGAGACCCAGTACTTC. Translation gives CASSEGAGALQETQYF. The rearrangement links TRBV2 to TRBJ2-5; D possibly corresponds to TRBD2 (7 bases). Per the germline V gene, CDR1 is SNHLY and CDR2 is FYNNEI. Trimming took 1 base from V and 1 from J, leaving 13 bases between them. This CDR3 spans 16 amino acids.

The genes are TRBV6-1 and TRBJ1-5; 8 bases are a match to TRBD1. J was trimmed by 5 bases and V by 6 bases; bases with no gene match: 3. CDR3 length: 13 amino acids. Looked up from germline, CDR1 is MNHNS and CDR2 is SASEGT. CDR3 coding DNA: TGTGCCAGCAGGAAACAGGGGGATCAGCCCCAGCATTTT. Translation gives CASRKQGDQPQHF.

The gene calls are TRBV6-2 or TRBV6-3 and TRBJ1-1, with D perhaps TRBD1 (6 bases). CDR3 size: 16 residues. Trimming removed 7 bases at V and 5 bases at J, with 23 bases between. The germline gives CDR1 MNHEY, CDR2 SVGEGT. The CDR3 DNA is TGTGCCAGCACCCAGTGGGCTACCCAGGGGTGGACTGAAGCTTTCTTT. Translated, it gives CASTQWATQGWTEAFF.

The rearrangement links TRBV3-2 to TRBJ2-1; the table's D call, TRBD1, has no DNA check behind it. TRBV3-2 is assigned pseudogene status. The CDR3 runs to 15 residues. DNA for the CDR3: TGTGCCAGCAGCCAAACCTTTGGGGGATACAATGAGCAGTTCTTC. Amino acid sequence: CASSQTFGGYNEQFF.

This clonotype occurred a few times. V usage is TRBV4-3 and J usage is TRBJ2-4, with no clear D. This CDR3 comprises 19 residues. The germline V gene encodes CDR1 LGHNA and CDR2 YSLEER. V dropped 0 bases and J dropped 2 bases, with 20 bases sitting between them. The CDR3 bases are TGCGCCAGCAGCCAAGATCCCCCTCGGGCCTCCTTTTCCAAAAACATTCAGTACTTC. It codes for CASSQDPPRASFSKNIQYF.

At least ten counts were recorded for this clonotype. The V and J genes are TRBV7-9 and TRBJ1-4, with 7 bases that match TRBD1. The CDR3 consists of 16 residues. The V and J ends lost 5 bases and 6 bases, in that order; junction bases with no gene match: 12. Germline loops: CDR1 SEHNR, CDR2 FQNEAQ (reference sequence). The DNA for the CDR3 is TGTGCCAGCAGCCCGAGACAGGGCCCCGAGCATGAAAAACTGTTTTTT. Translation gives CASSPRQGPEHEKLFF.

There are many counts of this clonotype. CDR3: CASSPHRQGRETQYF. CDR3 nucleotide sequence: TGTGCCAGCAGCCCCCACCGACAGGGTAGAGAGACCCAGTACTTC. V and J are TRBV7-8 and TRBJ2-5, with 7 bases matching TRBD1. The CDR3 has 15 residues. Germline assignment: CDR1 SGHVS and CDR2 FQNEAQ. Trimming cost V 5 bases and J 4 bases; bases outside gene matches: 10.

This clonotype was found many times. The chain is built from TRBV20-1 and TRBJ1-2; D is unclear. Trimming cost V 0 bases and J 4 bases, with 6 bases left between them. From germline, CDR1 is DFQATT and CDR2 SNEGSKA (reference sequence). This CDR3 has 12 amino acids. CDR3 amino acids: CSARDLPYGYTF. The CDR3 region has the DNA TGCAGTGCTAGAGATTTGCCCTATGGCTACACCTTC.

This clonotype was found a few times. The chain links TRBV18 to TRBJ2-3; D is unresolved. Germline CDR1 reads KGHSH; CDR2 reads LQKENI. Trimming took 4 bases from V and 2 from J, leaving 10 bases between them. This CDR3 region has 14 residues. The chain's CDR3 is CASSLTRSTDTQYF. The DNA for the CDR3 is TGTGCCAGCTCACTCACAAGATCCACAGATACGCAGTATTTT.

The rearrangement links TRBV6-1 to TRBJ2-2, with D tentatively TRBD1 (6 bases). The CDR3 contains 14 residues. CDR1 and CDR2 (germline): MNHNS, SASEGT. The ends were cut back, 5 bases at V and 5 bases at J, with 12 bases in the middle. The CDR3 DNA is TGTGCCAGCAGTTCGACAGGCACTACCGGGGAGCTGTTTTTT. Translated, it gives CASSSTGTTGELFF.